The clone carrying this TCR beta chain showed up many times. The antigen is unknown. The data were obtained in a study of molecular identifiers for immune sequencing clone quantification. Study-level results: Identical barcode-sharing TCR molecules could lead to underestimated sizes for highly expanded clones.

The V end lost 1 base, the J end lost 6 bases, and 15 bases lay between the germline ends. Germline values: CDR1 LGHNA, CDR2 YNFKEQ. The CDR3 contains 15 residues. Using its own MiXCR run on the PCR reads, TCRdb lists one record per CDR3 protein. The table shows a few hundred thousand distinct CDR3 sequences, with roughly a quarter occurring only once. Sequenced input: naive CD8+ T cells from blood, with Jurkat cell RNA spiked in. Specified subset: FACS-sorted CD8+CD4-CCR7+CD45RA+ naive T cells. The rearrangement links TRBV4-2 to TRBJ1-1; tentatively, D is TRBD1 (5 bases). The receptor comes from a human donor in good health. Some libraries in this study had Jurkat cell RNA spiked in. DNA for the CDR3: TGTGCCAGCAGCCAAGCCCGGGACGCACTAGCTGAAGCTTTCTTT. As protein: CASSQARDALAEAFF.